The clone carrying this T cell receptor beta chain was recorded a few times. Antigen: not known. Preparation of the bulk TCR libraries relied on previously described methods and listed TCR primers. TCRdb reprocessed the PCR reads via MiXCR and lists one record per CDR3 protein. The sample includes about 100,000 distinct CDR3 sequences, over 30% of them seen just once. This sample was included in a study of molecular identifiers for immune sequencing clone quantification. Whole-study findings and limits: Clones with over 20 RNA copies captured over 97% of effector molecules but under 1% of naive ones. Highly expanded clones may be undercounted when identical TCR molecules share barcodes.

The V end lost 1 base, the J end lost 1 base, and 13 bases lay between the germline ends. CDR3 length: 16 amino acids. Germline loops: CDR1 SGHAT, CDR2 FQNNGV. The authors gated naive CD8 T cells as CD8+CD4-CCR7+CD45RA+ for sorting. The origin of this receptor is a human donor in good health. Some libraries in this study had Jurkat cell RNA spiked in. The sample consisted of naive CD8+ T cells from blood, with Jurkat cell RNA spiked in. Regarding subset: FACS-sorted CD8+CD4-CCR7+CD45RA+ naive T cells. V is TRBV11-2 and J is TRBJ1-1; D possibly corresponds to TRBD1 (6 bases). The CDR3 DNA reads as TGTGCCAGCAGCTTAGTCCGGGGGGCGAAGAACACTGAAGCTTTCTTT. This translates into CASSLVRGAKNTEAFF. Full variable domain (outside the CDR3, taken from reference TRBV11-2 and TRBJ1-1): EAGVAQSPRYKIIEKRQSVAFWCNPISGHATLYWYQQILGQGPKLLIQFQNNGVVDDSQLPKDRFSAERLKGVDSTLKIQPAKLEDSAVYLCASSLVRGAKNTEAFFGQGTRLTVV.